Below, 9 T cell receptor beta chains from the same sample are listed, as sequenced in a study of tumor and adjacent non-tumor tissue in lung cancer. This sample's RNA came from whole unsorted tissue. Distant lung tissue was collected more than 3 cm away from the tumor edge. TCRbeta libraries were built with three rounds of nested PCR, modified from ARM-PCR. TCRdb called the multiplex PCR reads again in MiXCR, with one record for every CDR3 protein. The sample includes tens of thousands of distinct CDR3 sequences, roughly 60% seen only once; the top ten take around 19%. Sequencing was done on a sample of distant non-tumor lung tissue. These receptors all come from a woman aged 40 to 50 with non-small cell lung cancer.

This clonotype was counted ten times or more. V usage is TRBV7-8 and J usage is TRBJ2-6; D perhaps matches TRBD2 (6 bases). CDR1 and CDR2 from the germline V gene are SGHVS and FQNEAQ. V dropped 5 bases and J dropped 1 base, with 12 bases sitting between them. The CDR3 loop spans 16 amino acids. The CDR3 DNA is TGTGCCAGCAGCCATATCCGGGGGTCTGGGGCCAACGTCCTGACTTTC. Its protein product is CASSHIRGSGANVLTF.

This clonotype appeared a few times. CDR3 nucleotide sequence: TGCAGTGCTAGAGACGGGGGGAGGAACACCGGGGAGCTGTTTTTT. It codes for CSARDGGRNTGELFF. The rearrangement joins TRBV20-1 to TRBJ2-2; TRBD2 matches at 7 bases. Trimming removed 0 bases from V and 1 base from J; junction bases left unmatched: 2. CDR1 and CDR2 from the germline V gene are DFQATT and SNEGSKA (reference sequence). This CDR3 contains 15 residues.

About this clonotype itself: The junction departs from germline at one end; a sequencing error may be responsible. The V and J genes are TRBV29-1 and TRBJ1-1; tentative D call: TRBD1 (6 bases). Looked up from germline, CDR1 is SQVTM and CDR2 is ANQGSEA. This CDR3 is 18 amino acids long. CDR3 bases: TGCAGTGTTGAAGGGGGGTTCAACAGAGGAGAGTTTGACGCCGAAGCTTTCTTT. Amino acids: CSVEGGFNRGEFDAEAFF.

This clonotype occurred a few times. The chain joins TRBV29-1 to TRBJ2-5; D uncertain. CDR1 is SQVTM, CDR2 ANQGSEA, per germline. Trimming took off 3 bases at V and 4 bases at J, with 15 bases between the two ends. The CDR3 is made up of 14 amino acids. For the CDR3, the DNA is TGCAGCGTTGACCGAGGAAGTCTAGGAGAGACCCAGTACTTC. This encodes CSVDRGSLGETQYF.

This chain links TRBV11-2 with TRBJ2-4; D possibly matches TRBD1 or TRBD2 (5 bases each). CDR3 length: 11 residues. The ends were cut back, 7 bases at V and 8 bases at J, with 9 bases in the middle. From germline, CDR1 is SGHAT and CDR2 FQNNGV. The CDR3 protein is CASIWGYIQYF. The CDR3 DNA is TGTGCCAGCATCTGGGGGTACATTCAGTACTTC. Together with reference TRBV11-2 and TRBJ2-4, the CDR3 gives the full variable domain: EAGVAQSPRYKIIEKRQSVAFWCNPISGHATLYWYQQILGQGPKLLIQFQNNGVVDDSQLPKDRFSAERLKGVDSTLKIQPAKLEDSAVYLCASIWGYIQYFGAGTRLSVL.

Notes on this clonotype: The junction shows a germline mismatch at one end, possibly a read error. V and J are TRBV4-2 and TRBJ2-1; D assignment may be TRBD1 or TRBD2 (6 bases each). The CDR3 loop spans 13 amino acids. The germline V gene has CDR1 LGHNA and CDR2 YNFKEQ. The CDR3 nucleotides are TGTGCCAGCTGCCCACGGAGGGACAATGAGCAGTCCTTC. Protein: CASCPRRDNEQSF.

As concerns this clonotype: At one of its ends the junction is not consistent with the germline gene, which may arise from a read error. CDR3 loop: CASGFSGQGAYEQYF. In DNA, the CDR3 is TGCGCCAGCGGCTTTTCGGGACAGGGGGCCTACGAGCAGTACTTC. The chain joins TRBV5-1 to TRBJ2-7, with 11 nucleotides matching TRBD1. Per germline, CDR1 SGHRS and CDR2 YFSETQ. This CDR3 spans 15 amino acids.

Here the CDR3 reads CTGETDTQYF. Here the CDR3 DNA reads TGTACCGGGGAAACAGATACGCAGTATTTT. The V call is TRBV6-5, the J call TRBJ2-3; D possibly corresponds to TRBD2 (5 bases). Per the germline V gene, CDR1 is MNHEY and CDR2 is SVGAGI. This CDR3 is 10 amino acids long.

Turning to this clonotype: The junction departs from germline at one end; a sequencing error may be responsible. The gene calls are TRBV6-2 or TRBV6-3 and TRBJ2-7, with 8 bases lining up with TRBD2. This CDR3 contains 13 residues. Germline loops: CDR1 MNHEY, CDR2 SVGEGT. CDR3 protein: CASDCGRWRGAQF. The DNA of the CDR3 is TGTGCCAGCGATTGCGGGCGGTGGCGGGGGGCCCAATTC.